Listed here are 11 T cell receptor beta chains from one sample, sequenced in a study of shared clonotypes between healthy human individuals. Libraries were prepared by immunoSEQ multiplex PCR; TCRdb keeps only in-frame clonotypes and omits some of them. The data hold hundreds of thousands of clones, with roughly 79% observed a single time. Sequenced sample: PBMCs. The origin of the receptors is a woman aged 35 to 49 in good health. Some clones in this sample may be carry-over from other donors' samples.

The chain's CDR3 is CASSQETRTDTQYF. As DNA, the CDR3 is TGCGCCAGCAGCCAGGAAACTCGCACAGATACGCAGTATTTT. J is TRBJ2-3 and V is TRBV4-3; D gene unclear. The CDR3 spans 14 residues. Trimming cost V 3 bases and J 1 base, with 8 bases left between them. Per germline, CDR1 LGHNA and CDR2 YSLEER.

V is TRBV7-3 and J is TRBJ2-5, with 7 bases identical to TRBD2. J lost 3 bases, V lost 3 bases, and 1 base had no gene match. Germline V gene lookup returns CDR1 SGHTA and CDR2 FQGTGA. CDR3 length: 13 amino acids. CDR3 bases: TGTGCCAGCAGCTTTGCGGGAGAAGAGACCCAGTACTTC. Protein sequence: CASSFAGEETQYF.

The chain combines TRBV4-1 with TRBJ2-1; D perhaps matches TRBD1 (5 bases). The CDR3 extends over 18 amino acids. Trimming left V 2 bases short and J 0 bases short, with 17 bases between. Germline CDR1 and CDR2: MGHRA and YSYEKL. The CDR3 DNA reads TGCGCCAGCAGCCAACATGCCCCCGCAGGGTTCTCCTACAATGAGCAGTTCTTC. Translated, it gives CASSQHAPAGFSYNEQFF.

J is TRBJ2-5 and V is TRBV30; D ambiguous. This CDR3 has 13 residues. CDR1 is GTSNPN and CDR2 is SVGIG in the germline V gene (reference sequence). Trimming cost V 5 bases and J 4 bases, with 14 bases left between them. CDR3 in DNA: TGTGCCTGGGGACCCGCGGTTCCAGAGACCCAGTACTTC. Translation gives CAWGPAVPETQYF.

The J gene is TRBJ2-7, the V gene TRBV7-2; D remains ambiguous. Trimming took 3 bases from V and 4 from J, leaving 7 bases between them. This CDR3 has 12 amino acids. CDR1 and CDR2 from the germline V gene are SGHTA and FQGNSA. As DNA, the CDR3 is TGTGCCAGCAGCTTGTCTTATTACGAGCAGTACTTC. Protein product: CASSLSYYEQYF.

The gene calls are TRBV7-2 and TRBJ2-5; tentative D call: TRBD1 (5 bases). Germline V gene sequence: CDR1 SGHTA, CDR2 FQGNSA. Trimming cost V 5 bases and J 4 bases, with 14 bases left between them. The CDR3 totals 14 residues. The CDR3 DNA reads TGTGCCAGCAGCCTCAGGGTGGGTAGAGAGACCCAGTACTTC. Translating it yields CASSLRVGRETQYF.

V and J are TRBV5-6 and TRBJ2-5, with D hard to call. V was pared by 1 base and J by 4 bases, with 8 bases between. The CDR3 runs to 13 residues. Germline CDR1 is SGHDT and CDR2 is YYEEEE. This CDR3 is CASSLYLAETQYF. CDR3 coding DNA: TGTGCCAGCAGCTTGTATCTGGCAGAGACCCAGTACTTC.

The CDR3 region is CASSQGGTATDTQYF. The CDR3 DNA reads TGCGCCAGCAGCCAGGGGGGGACTGCCACAGATACGCAGTATTTT. The chain couples TRBV4-1 to TRBJ2-3; 7 bases are shared with TRBD2. CDR3 size: 15 residues. Germline CDR1 reads MGHRA; CDR2 reads YSYEKL. After removal of 3 bases from V and 2 bases from J, the junction contained 5 bases not matched to a gene.

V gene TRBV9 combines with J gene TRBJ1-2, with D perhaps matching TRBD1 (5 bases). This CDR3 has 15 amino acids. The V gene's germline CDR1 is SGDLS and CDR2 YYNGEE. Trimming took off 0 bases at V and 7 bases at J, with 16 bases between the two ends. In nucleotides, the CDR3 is TGTGCCAGCAGCGTAGGTGGGTCCAGGGTCGGTGGCTACACCTTC. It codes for CASSVGGSRVGGYTF.

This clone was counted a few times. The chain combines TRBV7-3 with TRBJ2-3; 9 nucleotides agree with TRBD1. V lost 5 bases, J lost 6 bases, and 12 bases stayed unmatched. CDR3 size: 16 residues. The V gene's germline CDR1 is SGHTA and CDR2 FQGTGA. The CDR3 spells CASSPRPDRGIDTQYF. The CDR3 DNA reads TGTGCCAGCAGCCCCCGGCCGGACAGGGGTATTGATACGCAGTATTTT.

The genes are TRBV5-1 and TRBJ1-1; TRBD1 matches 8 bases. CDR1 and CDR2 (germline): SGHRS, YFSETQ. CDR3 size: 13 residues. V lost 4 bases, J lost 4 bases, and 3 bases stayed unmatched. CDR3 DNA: TGCGCCAGCAGCATCGACAGGGGCACTGAAGCTTTCTTT. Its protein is CASSIDRGTEAFF.